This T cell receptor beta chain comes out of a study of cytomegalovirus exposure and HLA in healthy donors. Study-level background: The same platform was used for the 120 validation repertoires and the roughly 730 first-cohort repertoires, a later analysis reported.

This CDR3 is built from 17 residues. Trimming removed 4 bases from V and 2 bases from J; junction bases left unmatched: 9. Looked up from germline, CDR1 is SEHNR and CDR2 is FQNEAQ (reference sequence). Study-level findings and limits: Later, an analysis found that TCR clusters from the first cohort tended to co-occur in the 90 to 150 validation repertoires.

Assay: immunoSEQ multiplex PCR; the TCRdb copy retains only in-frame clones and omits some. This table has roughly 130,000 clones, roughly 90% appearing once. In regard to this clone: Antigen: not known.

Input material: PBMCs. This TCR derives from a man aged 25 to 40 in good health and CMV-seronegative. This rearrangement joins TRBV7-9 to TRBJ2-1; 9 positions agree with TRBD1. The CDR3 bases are TGTGCCAGCAGCTCCCCCCCCCGGGACAGGGCCTACAATGAGCAGTTCTTC. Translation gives CASSSPPRDRAYNEQFF.